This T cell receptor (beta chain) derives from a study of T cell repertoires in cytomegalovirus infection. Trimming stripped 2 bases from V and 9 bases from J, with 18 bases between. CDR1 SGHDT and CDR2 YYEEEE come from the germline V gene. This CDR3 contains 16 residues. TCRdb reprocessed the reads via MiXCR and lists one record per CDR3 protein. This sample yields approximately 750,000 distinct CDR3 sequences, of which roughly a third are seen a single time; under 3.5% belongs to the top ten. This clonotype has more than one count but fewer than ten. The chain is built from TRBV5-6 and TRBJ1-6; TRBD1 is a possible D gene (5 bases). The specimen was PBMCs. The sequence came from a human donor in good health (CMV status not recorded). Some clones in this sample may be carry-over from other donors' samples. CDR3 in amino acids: CASSLWGGEIGSPLHF. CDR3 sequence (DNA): TGTGCCAGCAGCTTATGGGGCGGGGAGATCGGTTCACCCCTCCACTTT.